This entry describes one TCR beta chain. Its antigen is not identified. Trimming removed 7 bases at V and 2 bases at J, with 8 bases between. Germline V gene lookup returns CDR1 SNHLY and CDR2 FYNNEI. The CDR3 contains 12 residues. The sample is drawn from a study of T cells in localized non-small cell lung cancer. Findings of the study overall: T cell clonality was highest in uninvolved adjacent lung, above tumor.

Profiled with immunoSEQ multiplex PCR; TCRdb holds only in-frame clones, not every one. The profile shows tens of thousands of clones, 88% of them singletons. The rearrangement links TRBV2 to TRBJ1-2; D is possibly TRBD1 (5 bases). The specimen was peripheral blood, collected before any cancer treatment. The TCR sequence derives from a woman aged 40 to 75 with stage I squamous cell lung carcinoma. This chain's CDR3 is CASTGLNYGYTF. The CDR3 DNA reads as TGTGCCAGCACGGGACTCAACTATGGCTACACCTTC.